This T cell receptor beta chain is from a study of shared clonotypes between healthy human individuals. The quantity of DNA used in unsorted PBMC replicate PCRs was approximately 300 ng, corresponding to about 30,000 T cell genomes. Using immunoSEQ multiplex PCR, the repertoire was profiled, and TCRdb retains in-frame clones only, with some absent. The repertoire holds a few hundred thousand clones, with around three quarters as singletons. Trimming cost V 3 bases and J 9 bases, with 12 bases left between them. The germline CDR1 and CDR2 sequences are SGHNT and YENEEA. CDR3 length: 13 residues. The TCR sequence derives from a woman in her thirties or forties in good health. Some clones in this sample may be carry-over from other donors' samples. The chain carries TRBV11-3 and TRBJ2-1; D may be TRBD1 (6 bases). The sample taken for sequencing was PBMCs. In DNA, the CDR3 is TGTGCCAGCAGCTTCTTACAGGGTACTGAGCAGTTCTTC. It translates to CASSFLQGTEQFF.